Shown below are 5 T cell receptor beta chains from a single sample sequenced in a study of shared clonotypes between healthy human individuals. Profiled with immunoSEQ multiplex PCR; TCRdb holds only in-frame clones, not every one. In the table there are approximately 1.9 million clones, over 85% of which are singletons. Naive CD8 cells were CD45RO-negative, positively selected for CCR7, excluding terminally differentiated effector memory CD45RA+ cells. The sample comprised naive CD8+ T cells from PBMCs. Receptors originate from a man between 18 and 29 years old in good health. Some clones in this sample may be carry-over from other donors' samples.

The chain is built from TRBV5-1 and TRBJ1-1; perhaps TRBD1 as D (6 bases). The V end lost 1 base, the J end lost 4 bases, and 14 bases lay between the germline ends. The CDR3 has 15 residues. Germline V gene lookup returns CDR1 SGHRS and CDR2 YFSETQ. CDR3 in amino acids: CASSLSGTYVTEAFF. The DNA for the CDR3 is TGCGCCAGCAGCTTGTCTGGGACATACGTCACTGAAGCTTTCTTT.

A single count supports this clone. The CDR3 nucleotides read TGTGCCAGCAGCACCGGGACTAGGTCCGGGGAGCTGTTTTTT. It translates to CASSTGTRSGELFF. The chain employs TRBV7-6 and TRBJ2-2, with 8 nucleotides matching TRBD2. The germline CDR1 and CDR2 sequences are SGHVS and FNYEAQ. J gave up 6 bases and V 5 bases, and 5 bases lay outside the gene matches. This CDR3 region has 14 residues. Variable domain in full (rest from reference TRBV7-6 and TRBJ2-2): GAGVSQSPRYKVTKRGQDVALRCDPISGHVSLYWYRQALGQGPEFLTYFNYEAQQDKSGLPNDRFSAERPEGSISTLTIQRTEQRDSAMYRCASSTGTRSGELFFGEGSRLTVL.

The V and J genes are TRBV5-4 and TRBJ2-5; 15 positions agree with TRBD2. V was clipped by 3 bases and J by 5 bases; unmatched bases: 8. Germline CDR1 and CDR2: SGHNT and YYREEE (reference sequence). The CDR3 runs to 17 residues. The CDR3 sequence: CASSSGLAGGPGETQYF. DNA for the CDR3: TGTGCCAGCAGCTCCGGACTAGCGGGAGGGCCAGGGGAGACCCAGTACTTC.

This clone was counted a single time. The CDR3 protein is CSVVGTQRSVSGYTF. In DNA form, the CDR3 reads TGCAGCGTTGTGGGGACCCAGCGGTCCGTGAGTGGCTACACCTTC. The rearrangement joins TRBV29-1 to TRBJ1-2; weak D call: TRBD1 (5 bases). The ends were cut back, 4 bases at V and 7 bases at J, with 22 bases in the middle. CDR1 SQVTM and CDR2 ANQGSEA come from the germline V gene. The CDR3 has 15 residues.

This clone was counted a few times. The rearrangement links TRBV6-1 to TRBJ1-5, with D possibly being TRBD1 (6 bases). Germline CDR1 reads MNHNS; CDR2 reads SASEGT. V was pared by 3 bases and J by 1 base, with 10 bases between. The CDR3 loop spans 15 amino acids. The CDR3 bases are TGTGCCAGCAGTGACCCAGGACAGAGCAATCAGCCCCAGCATTTT. Translated, it gives CASSDPGQSNQPQHF.